This passage covers 10 T cell receptor beta chains from one sample sequenced in a study of tumor and adjacent non-tumor tissue in lung cancer. The template was RNA from unsorted bulk tissue. A modified ARM-PCR protocol with three rounds of nested PCR amplified TCRbeta. TCRdb processed the multiplex PCR reads anew with MiXCR; each CDR3 protein has one entry. The sample gives about 120,000 distinct CDR3 sequences, 60% to 70% of which show up once; over 10% is in the top ten. Sequencing was done on a sample of lung tumor tissue. These receptor sequences come from a man between 25 and 39 years old with non-small cell lung cancer.

In its sample, this clonotype was seen a few times. The chain recombines TRBV24-1 with TRBJ1-1; D may be TRBD1 (6 bases). Germline CDR1 reads KGHDR; CDR2 reads SFDVKD. This CDR3 is built from 19 residues. Trimming removed 5 bases at V and 0 bases at J, with 24 bases between. The CDR3 DNA sequence: TGTGCCACCAGTGTTGCGGAGGCCACAGGGATCGGGATGAACACTGAAGCTTTCTTT. This codes for CATSVAEATGIGMNTEAFF.

Turning to this clonotype: It may be a read error: a sequence one base away is much more abundant. The V gene is TRBV4-1, the J gene TRBJ2-1; 10 bases align to TRBD2. Germline V gene lookup returns CDR1 MGHRA and CDR2 YSYEKL. The CDR3 is 15 residues long. This CDR3 reads CASSQLAGDYNGQFF. The CDR3 bases are TGCGCCAGCAGCCAACTAGCGGGGGACTACAATGGGCAGTTCTTC.

Comment on this clonotype: A much bigger clone sits one base away, suggesting this may be a read error. The chain uses TRBV29-1 and TRBJ2-6; TRBD1 matches 9 bases. Trimming removed 4 bases from V and 2 bases from J; junction bases left unmatched: 0. CDR3 length: 14 residues. The germline V gene encodes CDR1 SQVTM and CDR2 ANQGSEA. CDR3 sequence: CSVGQGAGANVLTF. As DNA, the CDR3 is TGCAGCGTTGGACAGGGGGCTGGGGCCAACGTCCTGACTTTC.

Worth noting for this clonotype: A read error may produce the germline difference seen at one junction end. The V call is TRBV5-5, the J call TRBJ1-2; the D is unclear. This CDR3 has 17 amino acids. Germline CDR1 is SGHKS and CDR2 is YYEKEE (reference sequence). CDR3 sequence reads: CASSLSQNKLPNYGYTF. The CDR3 coding sequence is TGTGCCAGCAGCTTGTCCCAGAACAAGCTCCCTAATTATGGCTACACCTTC.

A word on this clonotype: A much larger clone is a single base away; this may be a read error. The chain employs TRBV12-3 or TRBV12-4 and TRBJ2-1; the match to TRBD2 covers 7 bases. V gave up 8 bases and J gave up 7 bases; unmatched junction bases: 5. This CDR3 is 12 amino acids long. CDR3 DNA: TGTGCCAGCCCCCCCGGGGGGAATGAGCAGTTCTTC. This gives the protein CASPPGGNEQFF.

This clonotype occurred many times. J is TRBJ1-1 and V is TRBV6-5; 12 nucleotides agree with TRBD1. The length of the CDR3 is 16 residues. Germline-derived CDR1 and CDR2 are MNHEY and SVGAGI. The V and J ends lost 2 bases and 7 bases, in that order; junction bases with no gene match: 8. The CDR3 DNA follows: TGTGCCAGCAGTTACCGGGGACAGGGGGCGAGGGATGAAGCTTTCTTT. This codes for CASSYRGQGARDEAFF.

Many counts were recorded for this clonotype. The rearrangement links TRBV20-1 to TRBJ2-1, with TRBD1 identical over 12 bases. Germline loops: CDR1 DFQATT, CDR2 SNEGSKA (reference sequence). The junction had 24 bases not matched to a gene; V was cut back by 5 bases and J by 7 bases. This CDR3 has 20 amino acids. The CDR3 bases are TGCAGTGCTGGGGGTAGTAGGGACAGGGGGCGCGGGGGGGCCAGGAATGAGCAGTTCTTC. This codes for CSAGGSRDRGRGGARNEQFF.

Regarding this clonotype: At one end, the junction sequence differs from germline, possibly due to a read error. The chain joins TRBV29-1 to TRBJ1-1, with 7 bases matching TRBD1. CDR3 length: 14 amino acids. Germline-derived CDR1 and CDR2 are SQVTM and ANQGSEA. DNA of the CDR3: TGCAGCCTTGAATCGGGTTCAGGGGGCACTGAAGCTTTCTTT. It is translated as CSLESGSGGTEAFF. The full variable domain, completed using reference TRBV29-1 and TRBJ1-1, is SAVISQKPSRDICQRGTSLTIQCQVDSQVTMMFWYRQQPGQSLTLIATANQGSEATYESGFVIDKFPISRPNLTFSTLTVSNMSPEDSSIYLCSLESGSGGTEAFFGQGTRLTVV.

As to this clonotype: Relative to the germline gene, one junction end is altered; a read error may explain this. The chain has TRBV4-1 and TRBJ2-3; TRBD1 might be the D (6 bases). The CDR3 totals 16 residues. CDR1 and CDR2 from the germline V gene are MGHRA and YSYEKL. CDR3 sequence reads: CSSSQEGMAGADTQYF. The CDR3 nucleotides read TGCTCCAGCAGCCAAGAGGGGATGGCAGGGGCCGATACGCAGTATTTT.

The chain couples TRBV5-4 to TRBJ2-7; TRBD1 matches at 9 bases. The J segment lost 10 bases and the V segment lost 0 bases, leaving 11 bases of the junction unmatched. The germline gives CDR1 SGHNT, CDR2 YYREEE (reference sequence). The CDR3 consists of 15 residues. The CDR3 reads CASSLGGTGNDGQYF. CDR3 DNA: TGTGCCAGCAGCTTGGGAGGGACAGGGAACGACGGTCAGTACTTC.